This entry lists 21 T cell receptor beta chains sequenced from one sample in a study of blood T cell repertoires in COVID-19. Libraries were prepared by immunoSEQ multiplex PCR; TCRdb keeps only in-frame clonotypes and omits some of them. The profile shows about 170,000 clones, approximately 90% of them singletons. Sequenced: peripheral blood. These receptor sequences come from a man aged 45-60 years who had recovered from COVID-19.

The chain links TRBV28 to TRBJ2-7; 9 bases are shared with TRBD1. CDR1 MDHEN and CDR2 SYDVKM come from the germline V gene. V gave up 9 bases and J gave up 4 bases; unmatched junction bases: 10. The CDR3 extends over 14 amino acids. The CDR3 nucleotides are TGTGCCAGTCAAAGGGACAGGGCCAATTACGAGCAGTACTTC. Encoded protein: CASQRDRANYEQYF.

For the CDR3, the DNA is TGTGCCAGCAGCTTAAAAGTGGGACTAGCGGGGAGCTCCTACAATGAGCAGTTCTTC. It translates to CASSLKVGLAGSSYNEQFF. The rearrangement links TRBV7-2 to TRBJ2-1, with 13 bases identical to TRBD2. Trimming cost V 2 bases and J 0 bases; bases outside gene matches: 7. The germline gives CDR1 SGHTA, CDR2 FQGNSA. This CDR3 contains 19 residues.

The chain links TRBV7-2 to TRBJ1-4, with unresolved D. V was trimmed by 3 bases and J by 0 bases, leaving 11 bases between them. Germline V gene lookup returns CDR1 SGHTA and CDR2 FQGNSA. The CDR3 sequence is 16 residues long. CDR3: CASSFGEVATNEKLFF. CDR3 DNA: TGTGCCAGCAGCTTCGGGGAGGTCGCAACTAATGAAAAACTGTTTTTT. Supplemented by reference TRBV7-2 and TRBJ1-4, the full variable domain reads GAGVSQSPSNKVTEKGKDVELRCDPISGHTALYWYRQSLGQGLEFLIYFQGNSAPDKSGLPSDRFSAERTGGSVSTLTIQRTQQEDSAVYLCASSFGEVATNEKLFFGSGTQLSVL.

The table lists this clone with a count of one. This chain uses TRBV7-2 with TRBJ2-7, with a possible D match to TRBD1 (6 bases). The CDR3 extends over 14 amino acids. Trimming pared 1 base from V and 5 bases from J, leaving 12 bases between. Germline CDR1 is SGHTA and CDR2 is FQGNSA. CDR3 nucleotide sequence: TGTGCCAGCAGCTTAGACAGGGTGGACCACGAGCAGTACTTC. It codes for CASSLDRVDHEQYF.

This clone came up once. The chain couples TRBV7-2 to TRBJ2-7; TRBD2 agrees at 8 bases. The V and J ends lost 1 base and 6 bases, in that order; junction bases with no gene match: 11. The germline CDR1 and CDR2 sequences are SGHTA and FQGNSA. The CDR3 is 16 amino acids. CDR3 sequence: CASSLVGTGGPREQYF. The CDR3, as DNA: TGTGCCAGCAGCTTAGTGGGGACGGGAGGGCCCCGCGAGCAGTACTTC. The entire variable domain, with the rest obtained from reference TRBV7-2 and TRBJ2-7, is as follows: GAGVSQSPSNKVTEKGKDVELRCDPISGHTALYWYRQSLGQGLEFLIYFQGNSAPDKSGLPSDRFSAERTGGSVSTLTIQRTQQEDSAVYLCASSLVGTGGPREQYFGPGTRLTVT.

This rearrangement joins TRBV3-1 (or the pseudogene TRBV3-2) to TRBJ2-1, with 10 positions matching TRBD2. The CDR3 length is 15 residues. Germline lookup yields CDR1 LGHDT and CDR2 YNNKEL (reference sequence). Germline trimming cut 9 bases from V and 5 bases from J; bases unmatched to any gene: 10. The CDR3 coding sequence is TGTGCCAGAGGCCGGACTAGCGGAGATGACAATGAGCAGTTCTTC. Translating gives CARGRTSGDDNEQFF.

The CDR3 reads CASSQRIRTSGTFTDTQYF. DNA of the CDR3: TGTGCCAGCAGTCAGCGTATCAGAACTAGCGGGACCTTCACAGATACGCAGTATTTT. The chain joins TRBV6-2 or TRBV6-3 to TRBJ2-3, with 10 bases fitting TRBD2. This CDR3 is built from 19 residues. After removal of 5 bases from V and 2 bases from J, the junction contained 16 bases not matched to a gene. Germline V gene data show CDR1 as MNHEY and CDR2 as SVGEGT.

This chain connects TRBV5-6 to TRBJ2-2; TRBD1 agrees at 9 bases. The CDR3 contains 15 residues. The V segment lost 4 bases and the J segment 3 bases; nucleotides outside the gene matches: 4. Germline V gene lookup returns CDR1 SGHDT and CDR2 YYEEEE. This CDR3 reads CASSIQGAYTGELFF. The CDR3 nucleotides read TGTGCCAGCAGCATACAGGGGGCATACACCGGGGAGCTGTTTTTT.

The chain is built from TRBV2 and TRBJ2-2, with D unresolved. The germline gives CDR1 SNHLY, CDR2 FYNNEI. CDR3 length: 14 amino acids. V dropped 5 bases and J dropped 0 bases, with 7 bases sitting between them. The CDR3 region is CASSSRSNTGELFF. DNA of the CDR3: TGTGCCAGCAGTAGCCGTTCGAACACCGGGGAGCTGTTTTTT.

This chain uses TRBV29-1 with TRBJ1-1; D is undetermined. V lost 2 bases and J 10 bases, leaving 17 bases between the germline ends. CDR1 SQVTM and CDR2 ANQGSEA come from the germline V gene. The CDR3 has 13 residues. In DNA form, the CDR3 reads TGCAGCGTTGAAAGGGCGGGCTCCCTGGGAGCTTTCTTT. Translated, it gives CSVERAGSLGAFF.

This CDR3 reads CAISELDRVDNEQFF. The CDR3 DNA follows: TGTGCCATCAGTGAATTGGACAGGGTGGACAATGAGCAGTTCTTC. V usage is TRBV10-3 and J usage is TRBJ2-1; TRBD1 agrees at 8 bases. Trimming removed 3 bases from V and 5 bases from J; junction bases left unmatched: 6. This CDR3 has 15 residues. Germline assignment: CDR1 ENHRY and CDR2 SYGVKD.

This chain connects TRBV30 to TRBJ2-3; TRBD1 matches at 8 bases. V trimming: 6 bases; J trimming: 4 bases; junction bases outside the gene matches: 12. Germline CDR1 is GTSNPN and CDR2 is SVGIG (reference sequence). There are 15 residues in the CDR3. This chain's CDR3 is CACGFWTGLSDTQYF. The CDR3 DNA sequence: TGTGCCTGCGGATTCTGGACAGGGTTGTCAGATACGCAGTATTTT.

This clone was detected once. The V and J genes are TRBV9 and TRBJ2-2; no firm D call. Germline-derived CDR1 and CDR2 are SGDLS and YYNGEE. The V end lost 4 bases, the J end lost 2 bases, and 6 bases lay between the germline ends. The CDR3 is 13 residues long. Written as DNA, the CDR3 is TGTGCCAGCAGCCCCCCTAACACCGGGGAGCTGTTTTTT. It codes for CASSPPNTGELFF.

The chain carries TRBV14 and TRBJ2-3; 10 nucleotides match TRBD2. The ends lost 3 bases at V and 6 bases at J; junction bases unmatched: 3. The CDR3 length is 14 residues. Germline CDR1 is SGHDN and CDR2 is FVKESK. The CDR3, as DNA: TGTGCCAGCAGCCACGAGCGGGAGGGGGATACGCAGTATTTT. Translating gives CASSHEREGDTQYF.

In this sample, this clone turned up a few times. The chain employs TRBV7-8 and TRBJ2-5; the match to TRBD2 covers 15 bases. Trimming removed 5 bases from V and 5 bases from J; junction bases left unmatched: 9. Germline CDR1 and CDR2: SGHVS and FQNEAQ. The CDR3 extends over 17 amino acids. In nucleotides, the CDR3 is TGTGCCAGCAGCCCGCGGACTAGCGGGAGGGCCCGTGAGACCCAGTACTTC. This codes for CASSPRTSGRARETQYF.

The CDR3 loop reads CASSSAGESSGANVLTF. For the CDR3, the DNA is TGTGCCAGCTCTTCAGCAGGGGAAAGCTCTGGGGCCAACGTCCTGACTTTC. This rearrangement joins TRBV18 to TRBJ2-6, with TRBD1 as a possible D gene (6 bases). The CDR3 spans 17 residues. V was shortened by 6 bases and J by 0 bases, with 15 bases between the two germline ends. Per germline, CDR1 KGHSH and CDR2 LQKENI.

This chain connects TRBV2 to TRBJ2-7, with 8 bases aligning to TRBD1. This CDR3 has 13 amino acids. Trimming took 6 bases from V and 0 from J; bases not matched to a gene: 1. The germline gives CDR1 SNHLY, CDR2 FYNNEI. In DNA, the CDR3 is TGTGCCAGCAGGGGACAGGCCTCCTACGAGCAGTACTTC. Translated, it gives CASRGQASYEQYF.

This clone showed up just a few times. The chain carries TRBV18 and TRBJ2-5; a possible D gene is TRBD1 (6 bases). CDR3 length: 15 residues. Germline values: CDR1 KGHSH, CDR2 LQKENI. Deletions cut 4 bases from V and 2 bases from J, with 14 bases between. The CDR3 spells CASSRYAQGQETQYF. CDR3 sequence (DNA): TGTGCCAGCTCACGGTATGCACAGGGTCAAGAGACCCAGTACTTC.

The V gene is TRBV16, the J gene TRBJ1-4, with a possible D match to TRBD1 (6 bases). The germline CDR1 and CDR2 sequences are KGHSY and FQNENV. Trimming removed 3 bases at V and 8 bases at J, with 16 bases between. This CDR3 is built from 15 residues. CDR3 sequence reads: CASSHRGGRGEKLFF. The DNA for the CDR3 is TGTGCCAGCAGCCACCGCGGGGGGCGTGGAGAAAAACTGTTTTTT.

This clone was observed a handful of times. CDR3 protein: CASSIRDSSSYNEQFF. In nucleotides, the CDR3 is TGTGCCAGCAGCATAAGGGACTCTAGCTCCTACAATGAGCAGTTCTTC. The V call is TRBV11-2, the J call TRBJ2-1, with a weak D call TRBD2 (6 bases). Trimming removed 5 bases at V and 0 bases at J, with 14 bases between. Germline loops: CDR1 SGHAT, CDR2 FQNNGV. The CDR3 has 16 amino acids.

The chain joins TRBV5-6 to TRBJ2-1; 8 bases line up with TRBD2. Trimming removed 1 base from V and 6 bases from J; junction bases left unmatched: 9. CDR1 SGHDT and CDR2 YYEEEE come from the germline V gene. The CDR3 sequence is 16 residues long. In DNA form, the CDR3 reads TGTGCCAGCAGCTTGATCGGTCTAGCGGGCACCAATGAGCAGTTCTTC. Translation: CASSLIGLAGTNEQFF. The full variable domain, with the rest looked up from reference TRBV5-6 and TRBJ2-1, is DAGVTQSPTHLIKTRGQQVTLRCSPKSGHDTVSWYQQALGQGPQFIFQYYEEEERQRGNFPDRFSGHQFPNYSSELNVNALLLGDSALYLCASSLIGLAGTNEQFFGPGTRLTVL.